The subject of this entry is one T cell receptor beta chain. This entry comes from a study of STAT5B mutations in CD4+ large granular lymphocyte leukemia. The method was immunoSEQ multiplex PCR; TCRdb's version includes in-frame clones alone and lacks a portion of them. The data contain fewer than 45,000 clones, less than 85% of them singletons. Germline CDR1 and CDR2: SNHLY and FYNNEI. The CDR3 has 14 residues. The trim removed 6 bases at V and 5 bases at J, leaving 7 bases unmatched. The chain carries TRBV2 and TRBJ2-5; 9 bases fit TRBD2. Sequenced: CD4+ T cells from blood buffy coats. This TCR was sampled from a human donor in good health. The CDR3 nucleotides read TGTGCCAGCAGACCGGGACTAGCCGCGGAGACCCAGTACTTC. This codes for CASRPGLAAETQYF.